The clone carrying this T cell receptor (beta chain) was seen once. No antigen is known for it. V lost 5 bases and J 5 bases, leaving 18 bases between the germline ends. This CDR3 spans 15 amino acids. CDR1 is MNHNY and CDR2 is SVGAGI in the germline V gene (reference sequence). This sample was included in a study of a mutant IDH1 vaccine in newly diagnosed glioma. The time point denotes: week 35, safety follow-up. Doses consisted of 300 ug of mutant IDH1 20-mer peptide each, paired with topical imiquimod. This table comes from immunoSEQ multiplex PCR, and its TCRdb copy is limited to in-frame clones, with some not included. The sample holds roughly 48,000 clones; approximately 80% are singletons and the top ten take 12%.

Specimen: PBMCs, collected from a glioma patient whose treatment included an IDH1 peptide vaccine. The chain joins TRBV6-6 to TRBJ2-5; D possibly matches TRBD1 or TRBD2 (6 bases each). The sequence derives from a man aged 40-50 years with glioma. The CDR3, as DNA: TGTGCCAGCAGTCCACGGGGGCAGGGCCGGGAGACCCAGTACTTC. This sequence encodes CASSPRGQGRETQYF.